Included here is one TCR beta chain sequence, with context. Its specificity is not known. The source of the sample is a study of OX40 agonist ivuxolimab in advanced cancers. Overall study: With ivuxolimab, an agonistic anti-OX40 (CD134) antibody, patients were treated. The mean age was roughly 60 years, ranging from 23 to 79, with around four fifths of participants male. Earlier treatment with anti-PD-1, anti-PD-L1 or anti-CTLA-4 was permitted, and 30% to 40% had received some.

General study results and limits: At 0.1-3.0 mg/kg, partial responders had clonal expansion among the lowest observed.

The table came from immunoSEQ multiplex PCR; TCRdb's copy has only in-frame clones and leaves some out. Of under 80,000 clones listed, around 85% are singletons. V trimming: 0 bases; J trimming: 6 bases; junction bases outside the gene matches: 5. Germline V gene data show CDR1 as SGDLS and CDR2 as YYNGEE. This CDR3 has 14 amino acids. The chain uses TRBV9 and TRBJ2-7, with 8 bases identical to TRBD1. Material: CD4+ or CD8+ T cells sorted from blood, obtained in a trial of the OX40 agonist ivuxolimab. The sequence derives from an adult with an advanced solid tumor such as melanoma, head and neck, liver or kidney cancer. Here the CDR3 reads CASSVAGQGAEQYF. Written as DNA, the CDR3 is TGTGCCAGCAGCGTAGCCGGACAGGGTGCCGAGCAGTACTTC. The complete variable domain, with remaining parts taken from reference TRBV9 and TRBJ2-7, reads DSGVTQTPKHLITATGQRVTLRCSPRSGDLSVYWYQQSLDQGLQFLIQYYNGEERAKGNILERFSAQQFPDLHSELNLSSLELGDSALYFCASSVAGQGAEQYFGPGTRLTVT.